The 10 T cell receptor beta chains reported below all come from one sample, sequenced in a study of cytomegalovirus exposure and HLA in healthy donors. 60 Vbeta and 13 Jbeta primers were used in PCR. Sequenced by immunoSEQ multiplex PCR; TCRdb stores in-frame clones only, minus some. Here the sample spans roughly 150,000 clones, about 70% being singletons. The material sequenced was PBMCs. These receptors were collected from a woman aged 35 to 49 in good health and CMV-seronegative.

This sequence joins TRBV5-1 and TRBJ2-3; D call uncertain. V shed 3 bases and J shed 0 bases, with 11 bases lying between them. Germline V CDR1 and CDR2: SGHRS, YFSETQ. This CDR3 has 15 residues. The CDR3 loop reads CASSWQDFSTDTQYF. In DNA form, the CDR3 reads TGCGCCAGCAGCTGGCAAGATTTCAGCACAGATACGCAGTATTTT. Variable domain in full (rest from reference TRBV5-1 and TRBJ2-3): KAGVTQTPRYLIKTRGQQVTLSCSPISGHRSVSWYQQTPGQGLQFLFEYFSETQRNKGNFPGRFSGRQFSNSRSEMNVSTLELGDSALYLCASSWQDFSTDTQYFGPGTRLTVL.

This CDR3 reads CASSWGTVAGYTF. The CDR3 DNA sequence: TGCGCCAGCAGCTGGGGGACAGTAGCTGGCTACACCTTC. The genes are TRBV5-1 and TRBJ1-2; 7 nucleotides agree with TRBD1. Losses at the gene ends were 3 bases for V and 7 bases for J; bases not matched to a gene: 6. The CDR3 is 13 residues long. The germline CDR1 and CDR2 sequences are SGHRS and YFSETQ. Full variable domain (rest looked up from reference TRBV5-1 and TRBJ1-2): KAGVTQTPRYLIKTRGQQVTLSCSPISGHRSVSWYQQTPGQGLQFLFEYFSETQRNKGNFPGRFSGRQFSNSRSEMNVSTLELGDSALYLCASSWGTVAGYTFGSGTRLTVV.

The gene calls are TRBV4-1 and TRBJ2-1; D may be TRBD1 (5 bases). This CDR3 has 16 amino acids. V lost 3 bases and J lost 1, with 13 bases in between. Per germline, CDR1 MGHRA and CDR2 YSYEKL. DNA for the CDR3: TGCGCCAGCAGCCAGGCGACCAAGGGGTCCTACAATGAGCAGTTCTTC. Protein sequence: CASSQATKGSYNEQFF.

V and J are TRBV30 and TRBJ1-5, with 7 bases identical to TRBD1. The CDR3 sequence is 14 residues long. Germline V gives CDR1 GTSNPN, CDR2 SVGIG (reference sequence). Unmatched junction bases numbered 8, after V lost 4 bases and J lost 5 bases. CDR3 in amino acids: CAWKRGGFDQPQHF. For the CDR3, the DNA is TGTGCCTGGAAAAGAGGGGGCTTTGATCAGCCCCAGCATTTT.

The chain couples TRBV5-1 to TRBJ2-3; D ambiguous. The ends were cut back, 0 bases at V and 4 bases at J, with 6 bases in the middle. Germline CDR1 and CDR2: SGHRS and YFSETQ. The CDR3 has 13 amino acids. The CDR3 here is CASSLGAADTQYF. In DNA form, the CDR3 reads TGCGCCAGCAGCTTGGGTGCAGCAGATACGCAGTATTTT.

The V call is TRBV6-5, the J call TRBJ2-3, with D maybe TRBD1 (7 bases). The CDR3 has 14 amino acids. Germline CDR1 reads MNHEY; CDR2 reads SVGAGI. Trimming cost V 6 bases and J 4 bases, with 14 bases left between them. The DNA of the CDR3 is TGTGCCAGCAGCTTCGGAGGGGGCGCAGATACGCAGTATTTT. Translated: CASSFGGGADTQYF.

The chain has TRBV28 and TRBJ1-5; D is undetermined. V was clipped by 8 bases and J by 3 bases, with 11 bases between them. The CDR3 has 13 residues. Germline V lookup: CDR1 MDHEN, CDR2 SYDVKM. In DNA, the CDR3 is TGTGCCAGCCAGCGACTGATCAATCAGCCCCAGCATTTT. Translated: CASQRLINQPQHF.

The chain uses TRBV10-3 and TRBJ1-2; TRBD1 aligns across 9 bases. The V segment lost 5 bases and the J segment 0 bases; nucleotides outside the gene matches: 13. Germline V gives CDR1 ENHRY, CDR2 SYGVKD. The CDR3 spans 18 residues. CDR3 coding DNA: TGTGCCATCAGTCCAGGACAGGGGCAGCGCCAAGCTAACTATGGCTACACCTTC. It translates to CAISPGQGQRQANYGYTF.

The CDR3 is CASSWGDSNYGYTF. CDR3 DNA sequence: TGCGCCAGCAGCTGGGGGGACAGCAACTATGGCTACACCTTC. The J gene is TRBJ1-2, the V gene TRBV5-1; 7 bases are a match to TRBD1. Germline CDR1 is SGHRS and CDR2 is YFSETQ. The length of the CDR3 is 14 residues. The V gene end was trimmed by 3 bases and the J gene end by 2 bases; junction bases not matched to a gene: 4.

This clone was observed a handful of times. V and J are TRBV30 and TRBJ1-2, with D maybe TRBD1 (6 bases). The CDR3 runs 12 residues. V was trimmed by 4 bases and J by 1 base, leaving 7 bases between them. CDR1 is GTSNPN, CDR2 SVGIG, per germline (reference sequence). The CDR3 bases are TGTGCCTGGACAGGGGATAACTATGGCTACACCTTC. It encodes CAWTGDNYGYTF.